A single sample is the source of the 15 T cell receptor beta chains below, sequenced in a study of T cell responses to AZD1222 COVID-19 vaccine. Profiled with immunoSEQ multiplex PCR; TCRdb holds only in-frame clones, not every one. Of 100,000 to 150,000 clones detected, about 87% appear once; the ten largest clones hold under 4.5%. The sample here was peripheral blood, taken on day 0 of AZD1222 vaccination. The receptors stem from an adult in good health.

This chain uses TRBV19 with TRBJ1-2, with a tentative D call TRBD1 (6 bases). The V gene's germline CDR1 is LNHDA and CDR2 SQIVND (reference sequence). Trimming stripped 7 bases from V and 4 bases from J, with 13 bases between. This CDR3 has 13 amino acids. The chain's CDR3 is CASNSGAGYGYTF. The CDR3 region has the DNA TGTGCCAGTAATTCAGGGGCCGGCTATGGCTACACCTTC.

The rearrangement links TRBV9 to TRBJ1-4; D gene uncertain. Germline loops: CDR1 SGDLS, CDR2 YYNGEE. V was cut by 3 bases and J by 0 bases, with 18 bases left in between. This CDR3 region has 18 residues. The DNA for the CDR3 is TGTGCCAGCAGCGGAGGCCACAGTAACCTAGCAACTAATGAAAAACTGTTTTTT. Translation: CASSGGHSNLATNEKLFF.

This clone was seen a handful of times. The CDR3 DNA sequence: TGTGCCAGCAGCCTCGGCGGACAGGAGAGCTACGAGCAGTACTTC. It specifies CASSLGGQESYEQYF. The chain couples TRBV13 to TRBJ2-7; 7 positions match TRBD1. The trim removed 5 bases at V and 3 bases at J, leaving 10 bases unmatched. The V gene's germline CDR1 is PRHDT and CDR2 FYEKMQ (reference sequence). The CDR3 totals 15 residues. Using reference TRBV13 and TRBJ2-7 for the parts outside the CDR3, the full variable domain is AAGVIQSPRHLIKEKRETATLKCYPIPRHDTVYWYQQGPGQDPQFLISFYEKMQSDKGSIPDRFSAQQFSDYHSELNMSSLELGDSALYFCASSLGGQESYEQYFGPGTRLTVT.

This clone was seen ten or more times. The rearrangement joins TRBV6-2 or TRBV6-3 to TRBJ1-1; 7 bases map to TRBD1. Trimming at V came to 0 bases and at J to 7 bases, leaving 5 bases not matched to a gene. Germline V gene data show CDR1 as MNHEY and CDR2 as SVGEGT. The CDR3 loop spans 14 amino acids. This chain's CDR3 is CASSYSGGTSEAFF. The CDR3 DNA follows: TGTGCCAGCAGTTACTCAGGGGGCACAAGTGAAGCTTTCTTT.

As regards this clone: The germline gene is not matched at one end of the junction; a read error may be the cause. The chain couples TRBV10-3 to TRBJ2-7; D is ambiguous. Germline V lookup: CDR1 ENHRY, CDR2 SYGVKD. This CDR3 has 11 amino acids. The CDR3 bases are TGTGCCATCAGCCTGGGCTACGGGCAGTACTTC. Protein sequence: CAISLGYGQYF.

The CDR3 sequence is CASGSGQGSIGTQYF. The DNA of the CDR3 is TGTGCTAGTGGTTCAGGTCAGGGCAGCATAGGTACGCAGTATTTT. V gene TRBV12-5 combines with J gene TRBJ2-3; maybe TRBD1 (5 bases). Germline CDR1 and CDR2: LGHNT and FRNRAP. V was pared by 4 bases and J by 8 bases, with 19 bases between. This CDR3 contains 15 residues.

The rearrangement links TRBV9 to TRBJ1-5; 9 nucleotides align to TRBD1. The V gene's germline CDR1 is SGDLS and CDR2 YYNGEE. V shed 3 bases, J shed 4 bases, and the junction held 8 bases outside the gene matches. The CDR3 runs to 16 residues. The CDR3 here is CASSAGTGPINQPQHF. The CDR3 nucleotides read TGTGCCAGCAGCGCCGGGACAGGGCCCATAAATCAGCCCCAGCATTTT.

This clone has a handful of counts. CDR3 bases: TGCGCCAGCAGCCACGGGACTAGCGGGGGGGGGACAGATACGCAGTATTTT. Its translation is CASSHGTSGGGTDTQYF. V gene TRBV4-3 combines with J gene TRBJ2-3, with 16 positions matching TRBD2. The CDR3 covers 17 residues. Per germline, CDR1 LGHNA and CDR2 YSLEER. V trimming: 3 bases; J trimming: 3 bases; junction bases outside the gene matches: 3.

The count of this clone is one. V is TRBV4-1 and J is TRBJ2-5; no clear D. The CDR3 length is 17 residues. V lost 4 bases to trimming and J lost 4 bases, with 22 bases between them. CDR1 and CDR2 (germline): MGHRA, YSYEKL. This CDR3 reads CASSPVLGGFGGETQYF. The CDR3 nucleotides read TGCGCCAGCAGCCCTGTTTTAGGTGGGTTCGGTGGAGAGACCCAGTACTTC.

This clone was picked up one time. The chain is built from TRBV27 and TRBJ1-1; tentatively, D is TRBD1 (5 bases). Trimming removed 6 bases from V and 1 base from J, with 12 bases in between. Germline-derived CDR1 and CDR2 are MNHEY and SMNVEV (reference sequence). The CDR3 is 14 amino acids. The CDR3 here is CASRGTAPNTEAFF. DNA of the CDR3: TGTGCCAGCAGGGGGACGGCCCCGAACACTGAAGCTTTCTTT.

CDR3 nucleotides: TGTGCTAGTGGGGGCCCGGGTAGGCATACGCAGTATTTT. Its translation is CASGGPGRHTQYF. This rearrangement joins TRBV12-5 to TRBJ2-3; D uncertain. Germline CDR1 is LGHNT and CDR2 is FRNRAP. This CDR3 spans 13 amino acids. Trimming took off 6 bases at V and 7 bases at J, with 14 bases between the two ends. The whole variable domain, remainder taken from reference TRBV12-5 and TRBJ2-3, is DARVTQTPRHKVTEMGQEVTMRCQPILGHNTVFWYRQTMMQGLELLAYFRNRAPLDDSGMPKDRFSAEMPDATLATLKIQPSEPRDSAVYFCASGGPGRHTQYFGPGTRLTVL.

This rearrangement joins TRBV7-8 to TRBJ2-7, with 11 bases aligning to TRBD2. V dropped 3 bases and J dropped 3; count of bases not matched to a gene: 4. Germline loops: CDR1 SGHVS, CDR2 FQNEAQ. The CDR3 sequence is 15 residues long. The CDR3 coding sequence is TGTGCCAGCAGCTTGGATAGCGGGGGGGACTACGAGCAGTACTTC. As protein: CASSLDSGGDYEQYF.

The genes are TRBV28 and TRBJ2-3; no clear D gene. CDR1 and CDR2 from the germline V gene are MDHEN and SYDVKM. Trimming left V 1 base short and J 2 bases short, with 10 bases between. The CDR3 totals 15 residues. The CDR3 nucleotides read TGTGCCAGCAGTTTATTGGCGGATTCCACAGATACGCAGTATTTT. It yields the protein CASSLLADSTDTQYF.

The chain is built from TRBV6-5 and TRBJ2-7, with D perhaps TRBD2 (6 bases). CDR1 and CDR2 from the germline V gene are MNHEY and SVGAGI. The CDR3 loop spans 11 amino acids. V was cut by 8 bases and J by 4 bases, with 9 bases left in between. CDR3 nucleotides: TGTGCCAGCGCCCGGGGGTACGAGCAGTACTTC. Residues: CASARGYEQYF.

This clone was detected once. This rearrangement joins TRBV4-3 to TRBJ1-2; 7 bases line up with TRBD1. V trimming: 3 bases; J trimming: 3 bases; junction bases outside the gene matches: 4. Germline CDR1 and CDR2: LGHNA and YSLEER. The CDR3 runs 14 residues. DNA for the CDR3: TGCGCCAGCAGCCAGGGGACAGACTACTATGGCTACACCTTC. Translation: CASSQGTDYYGYTF.